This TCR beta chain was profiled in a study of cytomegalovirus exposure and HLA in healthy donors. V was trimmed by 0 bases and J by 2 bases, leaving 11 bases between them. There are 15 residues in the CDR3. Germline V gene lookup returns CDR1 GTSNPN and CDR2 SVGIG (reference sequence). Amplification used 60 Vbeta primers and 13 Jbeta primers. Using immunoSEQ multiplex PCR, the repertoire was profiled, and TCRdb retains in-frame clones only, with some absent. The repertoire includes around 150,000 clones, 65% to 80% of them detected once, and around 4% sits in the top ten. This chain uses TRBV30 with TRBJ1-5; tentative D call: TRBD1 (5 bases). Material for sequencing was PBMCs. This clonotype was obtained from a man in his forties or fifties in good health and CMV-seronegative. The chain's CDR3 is CAWSVRGLGNQPQHF. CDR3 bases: TGTGCCTGGAGTGTAAGGGGTTTGGGCAATCAGCCCCAGCATTTT. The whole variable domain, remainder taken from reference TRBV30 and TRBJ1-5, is SQTIHQWPATLVQPVGSPLSLECTVEGTSNPNLYWYRQAAGRGLQLLFYSVGIGQISSEVPQNLSASRPQDRQFILSSKKLLLSDSGFYLCAWSVRGLGNQPQHFGDGTRLSIL.